This note documents a single T cell receptor (beta chain) sequence. The sample comes from a study of shared clonotypes between healthy human individuals. Study-wide context: Three plates were used per donor for CD4 naive, three for CD4 memory, two for CD8 naive and one for CD8 memory.

Data came from immunoSEQ multiplex PCR; TCRdb stores just in-frame clones and leaves some out. This sample yields about 580,000 clones, of which roughly 98% are seen a single time; 0.3% belongs to the top ten. Germline V gives CDR1 SGDLS, CDR2 YYNGEE. The CDR3 spans 18 residues. The V segment lost 4 bases and the J segment 7 bases; nucleotides outside the gene matches: 14. Terminally differentiated effector memory CD45RA+ cells were excluded by CCR7 positive selection of CD45RO-negative cells. The material sequenced was naive CD8+ T cells sorted from blood. The gene calls are TRBV9 and TRBJ2-2, with TRBD1 matching 12 bases. This receptor was taken from a man aged 25 to 45 in good health. CDR3 in amino acids: CASSPGDRGLLFGGELFF. The CDR3 DNA sequence: TGTGCCAGCAGCCCTGGGGACAGGGGGCTTTTATTTGGCGGGGAGCTGTTTTTT.